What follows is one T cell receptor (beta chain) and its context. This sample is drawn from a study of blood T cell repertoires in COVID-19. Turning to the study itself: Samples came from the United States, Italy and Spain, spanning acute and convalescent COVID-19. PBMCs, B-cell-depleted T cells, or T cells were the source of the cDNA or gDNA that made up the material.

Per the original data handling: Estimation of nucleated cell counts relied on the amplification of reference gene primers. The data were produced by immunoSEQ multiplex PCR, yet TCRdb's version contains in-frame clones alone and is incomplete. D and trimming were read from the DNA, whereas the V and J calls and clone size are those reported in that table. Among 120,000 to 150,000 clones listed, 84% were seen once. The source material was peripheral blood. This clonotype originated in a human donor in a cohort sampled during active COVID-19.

CDR3 sequence reads: CASSGQAMNTEAFF. The DNA for the CDR3 is TGCGCCAGCAGCGGACAGGCCATGAACACTGAAGCTTTCTTT. The chain is built from TRBV5-1 and TRBJ1-1, with 7 bases fitting TRBD1. J lost 0 bases, V lost 4 bases, and 3 bases had no gene match. The CDR3 is 14 residues long. Germline V gives CDR1 SGHRS, CDR2 YFSETQ.